This TCR beta chain is drawn from a study of shared clonotypes between healthy human individuals. Study summary: The composition of the donors was a couple of women and a few men aged 18 to 49. Findings and limits, study-wide: It was only blood that was sampled, and tissue repertoires likely differ. Lower generation probabilities were found for non-shared clonotypes than for those shared by all four donors.

Naive CD8 populations comprised CD45RO-negative cells positively selected for CCR7, excluding terminally differentiated effector memory CD45RA+ cells. Original handling: ImmunoSEQ gave junction-only sequences without quality scores, so filtering differed. Generated by immunoSEQ multiplex PCR, the TCRdb table keeps only in-frame clones and is missing some. V and J calls and clone size are as listed in that table; D and trimming were resolved from the DNA. This table has about 2.2 million clones, 90% to 95% appearing once. Per the germline V gene, CDR1 is MNHEY and CDR2 is SMNVEV (reference sequence). Trimming removed 5 bases from V and 5 bases from J; junction bases left unmatched: 4. This CDR3 region has 14 residues. Concerning this clone: What it binds is unknown.

This TCR was sampled from a man aged 18 to 35 in good health. Some clones in this sample may be carry-over from other donors' samples. Sequenced sample: naive CD8+ T cells from PBMCs. The chain has TRBV27 and TRBJ2-5; 11 nucleotides agree with TRBD2. Written as DNA, the CDR3 is TGTGCCAGCAGTATTAGCGGGAGGGGGGAGACCCAGTACTTC. Protein product: CASSISGRGETQYF.